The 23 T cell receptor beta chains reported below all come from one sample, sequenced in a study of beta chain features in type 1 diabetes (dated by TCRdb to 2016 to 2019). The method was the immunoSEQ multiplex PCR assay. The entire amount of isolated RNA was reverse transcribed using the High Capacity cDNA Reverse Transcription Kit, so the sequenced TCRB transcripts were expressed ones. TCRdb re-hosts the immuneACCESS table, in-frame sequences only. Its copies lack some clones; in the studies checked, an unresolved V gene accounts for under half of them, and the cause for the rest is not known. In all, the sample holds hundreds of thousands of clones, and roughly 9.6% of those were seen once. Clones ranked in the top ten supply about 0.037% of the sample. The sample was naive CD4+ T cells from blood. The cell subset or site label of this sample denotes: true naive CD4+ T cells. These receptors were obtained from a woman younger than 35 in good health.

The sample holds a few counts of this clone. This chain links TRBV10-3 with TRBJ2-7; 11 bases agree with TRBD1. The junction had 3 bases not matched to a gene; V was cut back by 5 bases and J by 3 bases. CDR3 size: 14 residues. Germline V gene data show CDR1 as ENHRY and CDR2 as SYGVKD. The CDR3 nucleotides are TGTGCCATCAGTCCCGGGACAGGGGGCTACGAGCAGTACTTC. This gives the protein CAISPGTGGYEQYF.

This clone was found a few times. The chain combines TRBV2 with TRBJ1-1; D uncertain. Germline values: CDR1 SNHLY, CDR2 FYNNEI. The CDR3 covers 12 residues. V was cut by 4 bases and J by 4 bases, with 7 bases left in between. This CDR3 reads CASSGRGTEAFF. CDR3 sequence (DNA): TGTGCCAGCAGTGGTCGGGGCACTGAAGCTTTCTTT.

In nucleotides, the CDR3 is TGTGCCAGCAGCTTGGGGGGTGACCGGAACACTGAAGCTTTCTTT. Translating it yields CASSLGGDRNTEAFF. V is TRBV11-3 and J is TRBJ1-1; TRBD1 is a possible D gene (5 bases). Trimming shortened V by 3 bases and J by 1 base, and 12 bases separated the two germline ends. This CDR3 contains 15 residues. CDR1 is SGHNT and CDR2 is YENEEA in the germline V gene.

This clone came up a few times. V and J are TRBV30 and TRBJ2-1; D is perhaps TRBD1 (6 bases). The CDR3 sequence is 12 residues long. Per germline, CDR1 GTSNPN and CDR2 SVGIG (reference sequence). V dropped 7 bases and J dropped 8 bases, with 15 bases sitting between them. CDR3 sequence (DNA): TGTGCCTTGCAGGGGCAAGGGGATGAGCAGTTCTTC. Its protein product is CALQGQGDEQFF. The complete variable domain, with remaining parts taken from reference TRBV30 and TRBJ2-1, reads SQTIHQWPATLVQPVGSPLSLECTVEGTSNPNLYWYRQAAGRGLQLLFYSVGIGQISSEVPQNLSASRPQDRQFILSSKKLLLSDSGFYLCALQGQGDEQFFGPGTRLTVL.

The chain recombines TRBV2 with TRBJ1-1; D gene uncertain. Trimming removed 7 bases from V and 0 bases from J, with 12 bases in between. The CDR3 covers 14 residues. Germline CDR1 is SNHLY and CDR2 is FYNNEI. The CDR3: CASTEQIMNTEAFF. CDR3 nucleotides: TGTGCCAGCACCGAACAGATAATGAACACTGAAGCTTTCTTT.

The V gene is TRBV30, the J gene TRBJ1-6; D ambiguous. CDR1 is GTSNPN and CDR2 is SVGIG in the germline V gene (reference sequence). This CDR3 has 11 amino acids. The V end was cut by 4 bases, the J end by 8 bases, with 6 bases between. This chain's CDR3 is CAWTEDSPLHF. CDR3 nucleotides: TGTGCCTGGACGGAGGATTCACCCCTCCACTTT.

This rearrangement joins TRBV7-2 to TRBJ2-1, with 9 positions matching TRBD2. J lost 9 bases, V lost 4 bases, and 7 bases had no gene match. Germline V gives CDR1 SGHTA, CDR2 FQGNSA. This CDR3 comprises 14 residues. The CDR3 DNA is TGTGCCAGCAGCTCTAGCGGGACGAGGGGTGAGCAGTTCTTC. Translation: CASSSSGTRGEQFF. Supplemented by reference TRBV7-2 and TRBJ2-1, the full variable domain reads GAGVSQSPSNKVTEKGKDVELRCDPISGHTALYWYRQSLGQGLEFLIYFQGNSAPDKSGLPSDRFSAERTGGSVSTLTIQRTQQEDSAVYLCASSSSGTRGEQFFGPGTRLTVL.

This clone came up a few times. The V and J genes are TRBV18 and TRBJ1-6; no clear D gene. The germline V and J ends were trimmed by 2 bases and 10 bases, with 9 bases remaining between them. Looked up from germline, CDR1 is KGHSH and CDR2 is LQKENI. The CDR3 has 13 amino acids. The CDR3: CASSPARESPLHF. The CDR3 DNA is TGTGCCAGCTCACCAGCGAGGGAGTCACCCCTCCACTTT.

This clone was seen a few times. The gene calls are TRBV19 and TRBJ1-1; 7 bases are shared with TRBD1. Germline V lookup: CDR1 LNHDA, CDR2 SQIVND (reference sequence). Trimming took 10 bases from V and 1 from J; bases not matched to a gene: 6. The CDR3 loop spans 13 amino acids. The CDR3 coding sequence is TGTGCCACCACACAGGGGAAGAACACTGAAGCTTTCTTT. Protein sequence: CATTQGKNTEAFF. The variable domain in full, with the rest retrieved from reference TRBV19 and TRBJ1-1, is DGGITQSPKYLFRKEGQNVTLSCEQNLNHDAMYWYRQDPGQGLRLIYYSQIVNDFQKGDIAEGYSVSREKKESFPLTVTSAQKNPTAFYLCATTQGKNTEAFFGQGTRLTVV.

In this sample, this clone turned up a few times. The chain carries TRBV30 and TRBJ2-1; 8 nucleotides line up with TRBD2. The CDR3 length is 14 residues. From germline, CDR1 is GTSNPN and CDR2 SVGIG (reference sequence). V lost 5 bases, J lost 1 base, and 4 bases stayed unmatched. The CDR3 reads CAWERGRSYNEQFF. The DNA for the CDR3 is TGTGCCTGGGAGCGGGGGAGATCCTACAATGAGCAGTTCTTC.

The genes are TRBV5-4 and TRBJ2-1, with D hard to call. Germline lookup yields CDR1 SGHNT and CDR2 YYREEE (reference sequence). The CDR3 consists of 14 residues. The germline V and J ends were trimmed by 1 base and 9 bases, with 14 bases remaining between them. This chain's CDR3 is CASSLQEVLSEQFF. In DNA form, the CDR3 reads TGTGCCAGCAGCTTGCAAGAGGTGTTGAGTGAGCAGTTCTTC.

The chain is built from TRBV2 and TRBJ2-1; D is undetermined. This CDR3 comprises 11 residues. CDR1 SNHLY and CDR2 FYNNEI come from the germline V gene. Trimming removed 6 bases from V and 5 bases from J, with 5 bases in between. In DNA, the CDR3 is TGTGCCAGCAGCTATAACAATGAGCAGTTCTTC. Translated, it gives CASSYNNEQFF.

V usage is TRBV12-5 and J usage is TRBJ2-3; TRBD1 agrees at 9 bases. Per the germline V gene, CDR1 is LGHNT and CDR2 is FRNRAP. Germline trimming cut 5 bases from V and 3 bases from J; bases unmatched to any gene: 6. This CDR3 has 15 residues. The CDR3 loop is CASGPAGTGTDTQYF. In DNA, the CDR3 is TGTGCTAGTGGTCCTGCGGGGACAGGGACAGATACGCAGTATTTT.

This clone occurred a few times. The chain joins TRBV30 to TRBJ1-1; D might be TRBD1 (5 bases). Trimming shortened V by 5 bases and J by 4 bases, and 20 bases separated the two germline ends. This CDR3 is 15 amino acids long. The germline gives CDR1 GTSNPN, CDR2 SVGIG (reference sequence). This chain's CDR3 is CAWGLPGWGGTEAFF. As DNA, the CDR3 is TGTGCCTGGGGGCTCCCTGGCTGGGGCGGCACTGAAGCTTTCTTT.

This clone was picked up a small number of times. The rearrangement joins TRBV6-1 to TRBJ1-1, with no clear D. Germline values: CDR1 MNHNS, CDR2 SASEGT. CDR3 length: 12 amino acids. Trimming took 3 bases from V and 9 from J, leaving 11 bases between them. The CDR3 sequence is CASSDSGRQAFF. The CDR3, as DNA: TGTGCCAGCAGTGACAGTGGTCGCCAAGCTTTCTTT.

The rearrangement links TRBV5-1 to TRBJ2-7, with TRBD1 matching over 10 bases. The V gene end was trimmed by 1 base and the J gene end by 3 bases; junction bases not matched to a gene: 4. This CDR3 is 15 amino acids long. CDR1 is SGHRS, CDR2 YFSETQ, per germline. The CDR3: CASSLTDRGVYEQYF. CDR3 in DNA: TGCGCCAGCAGCTTGACGGACAGGGGGGTCTACGAGCAGTACTTC.

The CDR3 DNA reads as TGTGCCAGCTCGACAGGGGGCGATGGCTACACCTTC. It yields the protein CASSTGGDGYTF. V usage is TRBV18 and J usage is TRBJ1-2; 10 nucleotides align to TRBD1. The germline gives CDR1 KGHSH, CDR2 LQKENI. CDR3 length: 12 residues. V dropped 6 bases and J dropped 6; count of bases not matched to a gene: 1.

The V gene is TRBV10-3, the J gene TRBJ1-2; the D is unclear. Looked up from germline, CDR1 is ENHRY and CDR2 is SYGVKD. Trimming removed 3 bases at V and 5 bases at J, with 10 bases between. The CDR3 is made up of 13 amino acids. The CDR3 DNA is TGTGCCATCAGTGAAACTAGCCAGTATGGCTACACCTTC. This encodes CAISETSQYGYTF.

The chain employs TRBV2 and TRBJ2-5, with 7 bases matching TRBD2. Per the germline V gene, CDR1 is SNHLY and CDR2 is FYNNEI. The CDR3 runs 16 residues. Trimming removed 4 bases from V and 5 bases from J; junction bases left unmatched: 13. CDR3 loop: CASSVSQGGRQETQYF. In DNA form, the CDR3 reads TGTGCCAGCAGTGTATCGCAGGGAGGGCGCCAGGAGACCCAGTACTTC. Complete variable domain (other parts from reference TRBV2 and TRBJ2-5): EPEVTQTPSHQVTQMGQEVILRCVPISNHLYFYWYRQILGQKVEFLVSFYNNEISEKSEIFDDQFSVERPDGSNFTLKIRSTKLEDSAMYFCASSVSQGGRQETQYFGPGTRLLVL.

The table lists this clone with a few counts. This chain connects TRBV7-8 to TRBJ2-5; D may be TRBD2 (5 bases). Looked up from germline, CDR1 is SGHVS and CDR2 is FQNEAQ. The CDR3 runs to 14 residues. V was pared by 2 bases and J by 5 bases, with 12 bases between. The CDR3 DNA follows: TGTGCCAGCAGCTTACGGTGGGAGCGGGAGACCCAGTACTTC. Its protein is CASSLRWERETQYF.

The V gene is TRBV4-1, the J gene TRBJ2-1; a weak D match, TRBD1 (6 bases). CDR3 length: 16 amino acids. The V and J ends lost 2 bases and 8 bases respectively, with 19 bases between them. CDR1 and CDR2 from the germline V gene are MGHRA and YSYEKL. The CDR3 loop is CASSQPGTRAVDEQFF. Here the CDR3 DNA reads TGCGCCAGCAGCCAACCAGGGACAAGGGCGGTCGATGAGCAGTTCTTC.

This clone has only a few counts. CDR3 residues: CAISDRGLAKNIQYF. CDR3 DNA: TGTGCCATCAGTGACAGGGGCCTAGCCAAAAACATTCAGTACTTC. The V and J genes are TRBV10-3 and TRBJ2-4; a possible D gene is TRBD1 (6 bases). The length of the CDR3 is 15 residues. Germline CDR1 and CDR2: ENHRY and SYGVKD. V dropped 3 bases and J dropped 0 bases, with 9 bases sitting between them.

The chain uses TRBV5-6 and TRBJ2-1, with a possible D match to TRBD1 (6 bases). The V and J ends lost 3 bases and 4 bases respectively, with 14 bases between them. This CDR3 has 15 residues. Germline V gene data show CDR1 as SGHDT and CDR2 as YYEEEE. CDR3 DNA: TGTGCCAGCAGCTCAGGACAGAGACCTTACAATGAGCAGTTCTTC. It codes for CASSSGQRPYNEQFF.